This T cell receptor beta chain appears in the sequencing data of a study of regulatory T cells in long-lasting Graves disease. As for time point: newly diagnosed GD, antithyroid drugs for less than 3 months. The TCR library used RNA extracted from PBMCs. Arm-PCR of CDR3 regions and iRepertoire HTBI primers were used to build TCR beta libraries. Authors' data handling: Sequenced samples collectively carried roughly 60 TRBV and some 15 TRBJ segments. TCRdb independently ran MiXCR on the multiplex PCR reads; one entry per CDR3 protein. TCRdb's processing, not the authors', yielded these V and J calls. The sample carries about 540,000 distinct CDR3 sequences, 13% recorded once. These records were also assigned to another study, of T cells in Graves' hyperthyroidism and ophthalmopathy. According to that study: Across 18 months, stable Graves' hyperthyroidism was marked by no progression to ophthalmopathy. HTBI primers drove first-round RT-PCR of the TCR CDR3. In blood, most of the thyroid clonotypes expanded above 0.001 were also present.

The receptor comes from a man younger than 45 with Graves disease. The sample in question was peripheral blood mononuclear cells (PBMCs), obtained at new diagnosis, from a patient treated with antithyroid drugs.

As DNA, the CDR3 is TGTGCCATCAGTGGGGGGGCAGGGGGCCACACAGATACGCAGTATTTT. Amino acid sequence: CAISGGAGGHTDTQYF. The gene calls are TRBV10-3 and TRBJ2-3, with 8 nucleotides matching TRBD1. This CDR3 contains 16 residues. Germline lookup yields CDR1 ENHRY and CDR2 SYGVKD. J gave up 2 bases and V 4 bases, and 8 bases lay outside the gene matches.